This entry lists 32 T cell receptor beta chains sequenced from one sample in a study of technical replicates of blood from a handful of donors. Here immunoSEQ multiplex PCR was the method, and the copy in TCRdb shows in-frame clones only, minus some. The sample yields approximately 68,000 clones, around 97% seen once. What was sequenced was T cells isolated from PBMCs. The origin of the receptors is a human donor in good health.

The chain is built from TRBV19 and TRBJ1-2; TRBD1 agrees at 7 bases. The V gene end was trimmed by 4 bases and the J gene end by 1 base; junction bases not matched to a gene: 9. The length of the CDR3 is 16 residues. Germline CDR1 LNHDA, CDR2 SQIVND (reference sequence). CDR3: CASSKTTAGGNYGYTF. CDR3 DNA: TGTGCCAGTAGTAAAACCACGGCAGGGGGTAACTATGGCTACACCTTC.

V and J are TRBV7-9 and TRBJ1-2, with D hard to call. The CDR3 is 13 amino acids. Trimming pared 5 bases from V and 3 bases from J, leaving 10 bases between. Germline V gives CDR1 SEHNR, CDR2 FQNEAQ (reference sequence). The CDR3 sequence: CASSLGNDYGYTF. CDR3 in DNA: TGTGCCAGCAGCCTAGGTAATGACTATGGCTACACCTTC.

V is TRBV9 and J is TRBJ2-2; D is possibly TRBD2 (6 bases). Germline-derived CDR1 and CDR2 are SGDLS and YYNGEE. The CDR3 is 17 amino acids. The V and J ends lost 0 bases and 2 bases respectively, with 14 bases between them. Here the CDR3 reads CASSVEAGGPNTGELFF. CDR3 nucleotide sequence: TGTGCCAGCAGCGTAGAAGCCGGAGGGCCTAACACCGGGGAGCTGTTTTTT.

The genes are TRBV29-1 and TRBJ2-5; 8 bases are shared with TRBD1. There are 14 residues in the CDR3. Trimming removed 5 bases from V and 4 bases from J; junction bases left unmatched: 9. Looked up from germline, CDR1 is SQVTM and CDR2 is ANQGSEA. CDR3 DNA: TGCAGCGTTTCAATCACAGGGACAGGAGAGACCCAGTACTTC. It specifies CSVSITGTGETQYF.

This chain uses TRBV30 with TRBJ1-2; D unresolved. The CDR3 totals 12 residues. Germline CDR1 and CDR2: GTSNPN and SVGIG (reference sequence). V was clipped by 0 bases and J by 3 bases, with 5 bases between them. Here the CDR3 reads CAWSVSDYGYTF. CDR3 nucleotides: TGTGCCTGGAGTGTATCGGACTATGGCTACACCTTC.

The chain recombines TRBV7-9 with TRBJ2-1; D perhaps matches TRBD2 (6 bases). The CDR3 has 13 residues. V lost 8 bases, J lost 10 bases, and 18 bases lay in between. Germline values: CDR1 SEHNR, CDR2 FQNEAQ (reference sequence). The CDR3 DNA reads TGTGCCAGCCGACTAGGTGTATTAAGGGAGCAGTTCTTC. This gives the protein CASRLGVLREQFF.

This clone has just one count. The genes are TRBV6-1 and TRBJ1-2; perhaps TRBD1 as D (5 bases). V gave up 0 bases and J gave up 4 bases, with 9 bases separating them. The CDR3 has 14 amino acids. CDR1 MNHNS and CDR2 SASEGT come from the germline V gene. CDR3: CASSEAGAVYGYTF. CDR3 in DNA: TGTGCCAGCAGTGAAGCAGGGGCAGTCTATGGCTACACCTTC.

J is TRBJ1-4 and V is TRBV6-5, with 8 bases matching TRBD1. In germline, CDR1 is MNHEY, CDR2 SVGAGI. Trimming removed 5 bases from V and 8 bases from J; junction bases left unmatched: 7. The CDR3 loop spans 14 amino acids. The CDR3 region is CASSLQTGAEKLFF. The CDR3 nucleotides are TGTGCCAGCAGTCTACAGACAGGGGCGGAAAAACTGTTTTTT.

The genes are TRBV27 and TRBJ2-7; D remains ambiguous. In germline, CDR1 is MNHEY, CDR2 SMNVEV (reference sequence). The ends were cut back, 3 bases at V and 2 bases at J, with 17 bases in the middle. CDR3 length: 16 amino acids. The CDR3 region is CASSLFSAAITYEQYF. In DNA form, the CDR3 reads TGTGCCAGCAGTTTGTTCTCGGCAGCGATTACCTACGAGCAGTACTTC.

The V call is TRBV7-2, the J call TRBJ1-2, with D possibly TRBD1 on 5 matching bases. This CDR3 has 15 residues. The germline gives CDR1 SGHTA, CDR2 FQGNSA. The ends were cut back, 5 bases at V and 4 bases at J, with 17 bases in the middle. CDR3 sequence (DNA): TGTGCCAGCAGCCCCGGGCAGGGTGTGCTCTATGGCTACACCTTC. Its protein product is CASSPGQGVLYGYTF.

The rearrangement links TRBV25-1 to TRBJ1-1; 10 bases fit TRBD1. CDR1 and CDR2 (germline): MGHDK, SYGVNS. This CDR3 region has 15 residues. J was trimmed by 3 bases and V by 3 bases; bases with no gene match: 4. CDR3 DNA: TGTGCCAGCAGTGACCGACAGGGGGCCCACACTGAAGCTTTCTTT. This gives the protein CASSDRQGAHTEAFF.

The V and J genes are TRBV6-1 and TRBJ1-3, with D perhaps TRBD1 (6 bases). The CDR3 is 14 residues long. Trimming cost V 5 bases and J 4 bases, with 12 bases left between them. Germline-derived CDR1 and CDR2 are MNHNS and SASEGT. Here the CDR3 reads CASSPTGTGNTIYF. For the CDR3, the DNA is TGTGCCAGCAGTCCTACAGGGACGGGAAACACCATATATTTT.

The chain couples TRBV13 to TRBJ1-4; D unclear. The germline V gene has CDR1 PRHDT and CDR2 FYEKMQ (reference sequence). CDR3 length: 14 residues. The V end was cut by 1 base, the J end by 4 bases, with 7 bases between. In DNA form, the CDR3 reads TGTGCCAGCAGCTTAGAACGGGGTAATGAAAAACTGTTTTTT. Its translation is CASSLERGNEKLFF.

This sequence joins TRBV7-9 and TRBJ1-1; a possible D gene is TRBD1 (5 bases). Germline lookup yields CDR1 SEHNR and CDR2 FQNEAQ (reference sequence). This CDR3 has 14 amino acids. The ends were cut back, 2 bases at V and 1 base at J, with 8 bases in the middle. CDR3 region: CASSLMGPNTEAFF. CDR3 bases: TGTGCCAGCAGCTTAATGGGGCCGAACACTGAAGCTTTCTTT.

This sequence joins TRBV27 and TRBJ1-1; perhaps TRBD1 as D (5 bases). V lost 5 bases to trimming and J lost 3 bases, with 10 bases between them. The germline V gene has CDR1 MNHEY and CDR2 SMNVEV (reference sequence). There are 13 residues in the CDR3. The CDR3: CASSERQYTEAFF. The CDR3 bases are TGTGCCAGCAGTGAACGACAGTACACTGAAGCTTTCTTT.

This chain connects TRBV9 to TRBJ2-1; 10 positions agree with TRBD2. Losses at the gene ends were 4 bases for V and 4 bases for J; bases not matched to a gene: 8. Germline-derived CDR1 and CDR2 are SGDLS and YYNGEE. The CDR3 is made up of 16 amino acids. CDR3 DNA sequence: TGTGCCAGCAGCCACCCGCTAGCGGGAGTGTACAATGAGCAGTTCTTC. As protein: CASSHPLAGVYNEQFF.

The chain employs TRBV2 and TRBJ2-1; 9 nucleotides line up with TRBD1. Germline loops: CDR1 SNHLY, CDR2 FYNNEI. The CDR3 is 15 amino acids. J was trimmed by 7 bases and V by 7 bases; bases with no gene match: 11. The chain's CDR3 is CASNRDREVVNEQFF. The CDR3, as DNA: TGTGCCAGCAATCGGGACAGGGAGGTTGTGAATGAGCAGTTCTTC.

Only one count was recorded for this clone. The V call is TRBV29-1, the J call TRBJ1-5; 7 bases fit TRBD1. CDR1 and CDR2 from the germline V gene are SQVTM and ANQGSEA. Trimming removed 6 bases from V and 3 bases from J; junction bases left unmatched: 5. This CDR3 is 13 amino acids long. Here the CDR3 DNA reads TGCAGCGTGAGAGGACAGGACAATCAGCCCCAGCATTTT. Translated, it gives CSVRGQDNQPQHF. Full variable domain (outside the CDR3, taken from reference TRBV29-1 and TRBJ1-5): SAVISQKPSRDICQRGTSLTIQCQVDSQVTMMFWYRQQPGQSLTLIATANQGSEATYESGFVIDKFPISRPNLTFSTLTVSNMSPEDSSIYLCSVRGQDNQPQHFGDGTRLSIL.

The chain uses TRBV5-1 and TRBJ1-4, with D hard to call. V was pared by 3 bases and J by 4 bases, with 13 bases between. In germline, CDR1 is SGHRS, CDR2 YFSETQ. This CDR3 contains 15 residues. CDR3 residues: CASSSGSGNNEKLFF. CDR3 DNA sequence: TGCGCCAGCAGCTCGGGAAGCGGGAATAATGAAAAACTGTTTTTT.

This rearrangement joins TRBV19 to TRBJ1-1; 8 bases align to TRBD1. This CDR3 spans 14 amino acids. The ends lost 3 bases at V and 2 bases at J; junction bases unmatched: 2. Germline CDR1 reads LNHDA; CDR2 reads SQIVND (reference sequence). CDR3 sequence (DNA): TGTGCCAGTAGTATTGGACAGGGAAACACTGAAGCTTTCTTT. This codes for CASSIGQGNTEAFF.

The V and J genes are TRBV5-1 and TRBJ2-7; 10 bases align to TRBD2. Germline assignment: CDR1 SGHRS and CDR2 YFSETQ. The CDR3 is 15 residues long. J gave up 1 base and V 4 bases, and 5 bases lay outside the gene matches. CDR3 sequence: CASSGEREGSYEQYF. DNA for the CDR3: TGCGCCAGCAGCGGGGAGCGGGAGGGTTCCTACGAGCAGTACTTC.

The rearrangement links TRBV2 to TRBJ1-2; 7 bases align to TRBD1. V lost 6 bases and J lost 5; bases outside the gene matches: 3. CDR3 size: 12 residues. Germline CDR1 and CDR2: SNHLY and FYNNEI. This CDR3 is CASSGTAYGYTF. The CDR3 region has the DNA TGTGCCAGCAGCGGGACAGCTTATGGCTACACCTTC.

J is TRBJ1-2 and V is TRBV14, with D maybe TRBD1 (6 bases). Trimming shortened V by 4 bases and J by 7 bases, and 19 bases separated the two germline ends. The CDR3 covers 15 residues. Germline values: CDR1 SGHDN, CDR2 FVKESK. For the CDR3, the DNA is TGTGCCAGCAGCCCATTCATAAGGGGGATTGGTGGCTACACCTTC. Its protein is CASSPFIRGIGGYTF.

The table lists this clone with a count of one. The chain joins TRBV4-3 to TRBJ1-1; TRBD1 matches 7 bases. The CDR3 totals 14 residues. The junction had 4 bases not matched to a gene; V was cut back by 3 bases and J by 3 bases. The germline V gene has CDR1 LGHNA and CDR2 YSLEER. CDR3 nucleotide sequence: TGCGCCAGCAGCCACTTAACAGGGGACACTGAAGCTTTCTTT. Amino acids: CASSHLTGDTEAFF.

J is TRBJ2-3 and V is TRBV4-3, with D possibly being TRBD1 (6 bases). Between the trimmed V and J ends, which lost 0 bases and 2 bases, there was a span of 9 bases. Per germline, CDR1 LGHNA and CDR2 YSLEER. This CDR3 is 15 amino acids long. CDR3 nucleotides: TGCGCCAGCAGCCAAGATAACAGGGTCACAGATACGCAGTATTTT. Encoded protein: CASSQDNRVTDTQYF.

V usage is TRBV19 and J usage is TRBJ1-2; 7 positions agree with TRBD1. J gave up 6 bases and V 9 bases, and 10 bases lay outside the gene matches. The CDR3 runs to 13 residues. In germline, CDR1 is LNHDA, CDR2 SQIVND (reference sequence). In nucleotides, the CDR3 is TGTGCCAGCCGGGACTCCGACAGGGATGGCTACACCTTC. It specifies CASRDSDRDGYTF.

V usage is TRBV4-3 and J usage is TRBJ1-1; possibly TRBD1 for D (6 bases). V was shortened by 0 bases and J by 3 bases, with 14 bases between the two germline ends. The length of the CDR3 is 16 residues. CDR1 LGHNA and CDR2 YSLEER come from the germline V gene. This chain's CDR3 is CASSQEGSGAHTEAFF. In DNA form, the CDR3 reads TGCGCCAGCAGCCAAGAAGGTTCAGGGGCGCACACTGAAGCTTTCTTT.

V usage is TRBV7-2 and J usage is TRBJ1-2, with 7 nucleotides matching TRBD1. Germline-derived CDR1 and CDR2 are SGHTA and FQGNSA. The CDR3 loop spans 13 amino acids. With 4 bases clipped from V and 8 bases from J, the junction kept 7 bases outside the gene matches. The CDR3 sequence: CASSSQGSGGYTF. The DNA of the CDR3 is TGTGCCAGCAGCTCACAGGGGAGTGGGGGCTACACCTTC. Using reference TRBV7-2 and TRBJ1-2 for the parts outside the CDR3, the full variable domain is GAGVSQSPSNKVTEKGKDVELRCDPISGHTALYWYRQSLGQGLEFLIYFQGNSAPDKSGLPSDRFSAERTGGSVSTLTIQRTQQEDSAVYLCASSSQGSGGYTFGSGTRLTVV.

V usage is TRBV4-1 and J usage is TRBJ1-2, with 9 bases lining up with TRBD1. J gave up 4 bases and V 4 bases, and 7 bases lay outside the gene matches. Per the germline V gene, CDR1 is MGHRA and CDR2 is YSYEKL. The CDR3 covers 15 residues. Here the CDR3 reads CASSPRDRDVYGYTF. The DNA of the CDR3 is TGCGCCAGCAGCCCCCGGGACAGGGACGTCTATGGCTACACCTTC.

About this clone: At one end the junction does not follow the germline gene, possibly because of a read error. The sample carries other DNA sequences with the same CDR3. The chain has TRBV7-2 and TRBJ2-7, with 7 bases matching TRBD1. Per germline, CDR1 SGHTA and CDR2 FQGNSA. The CDR3 has 14 amino acids. CDR3 DNA sequence: TGTGCCAGCAGCTCATGGACAGGCTCCTATGAGCAGTACTTC. This codes for CASSSWTGSYEQYF.

The gene calls are TRBV7-2 and TRBJ2-6; no firm D call. The germline V gene has CDR1 SGHTA and CDR2 FQGNSA. The length of the CDR3 is 12 residues. Trimming took off 8 bases at V and 4 bases at J, with 6 bases between the two ends. CDR3 in DNA: TGTGCCAGCTCTCCCGGGGCCAACGTCCTGACTTTC. This encodes CASSPGANVLTF.

This clone came up once. The chain carries TRBV5-1 and TRBJ1-1; tentatively, D is TRBD1 (6 bases). Trimming stripped 4 bases from V and 2 bases from J, with 12 bases between. The CDR3 is 14 residues long. Per germline, CDR1 SGHRS and CDR2 YFSETQ. CDR3: CASSLDRLNTEAFF. The CDR3 nucleotides are TGCGCCAGCAGCCTTGACAGGCTAAACACTGAAGCTTTCTTT.